This T cell receptor (beta chain) was profiled in a study of control samples from healthy donors and cancer patients. This CDR3 spans 15 amino acids. With 6 bases removed from V and 6 bases from J, the gap between germline ends came to 21 bases. In germline, CDR1 is MDHEN, CDR2 SYDVKM. This clone was detected only a few times. Sequenced by immunoSEQ multiplex PCR; TCRdb stores in-frame clones only, minus some. The table has over 200,000 clones, over 75% seen once; the top ten hold roughly 15%. Sequencing was done on a sample of PBMCs. The sequence derives from a woman in her sixties or seventies with lung cancer. The gene calls are TRBV28 and TRBJ2-7, with D unclear. CDR3 sequence: CASRPQAPRKGEQYF. The CDR3 nucleotides read TGTGCCAGCAGGCCGCAGGCTCCCCGGAAAGGCGAGCAGTACTTC.